The TCR beta chain described here comes from a study of human T cells and chemical hapten exposure. TCRdb independently ran MiXCR on the RACE reads; one entry per CDR3 protein. The profile shows under 100,000 distinct CDR3 sequences, 7.5% to 9.5% of them singletons. Time point described: pre-sensitization, week 0. The treatment denotes: therapeutic diphenylcyclopropenone sensitization with weekly scalp DPC. The CDR3 is 14 amino acids. The germline V gene encodes CDR1 KGHSH and CDR2 LQKENI. V lost 2 bases and J 0 bases, leaving 7 bases between the germline ends. This receptor was obtained from a man aged 40-50 years with alopecia areata. Some clones in this sample may be carry-over from other donors' samples. V gene TRBV18 combines with J gene TRBJ1-1; possible D gene TRBD1, 5 bases. Sequencing was performed on whole blood, taken in connection with sensitization to the hapten diphenylcyclopropenone (DPC). Here the CDR3 reads CASSPGTVNTEAFF. The CDR3 nucleotides read TGTGCCAGCTCACCAGGGACTGTGAACACTGAAGCTTTCTTT.